Following are 10 T cell receptor beta chains from one sample sequenced in a study of identical twins. MiXCR was run by TCRdb on the 5' RACE reads, yielding one entry per CDR3 protein. The table has roughly 700,000 distinct CDR3 sequences, more than 6.5% seen once. These data were likewise used in another study, on yellow fever vaccine responses in identical twins.

What was sequenced was PBMCs. These receptors were obtained from a woman in her late teens or twenties in good health.

Only a few counts were recorded for this clonotype. This chain connects TRBV24-1 to TRBJ2-3; 12 nucleotides line up with TRBD2. Germline CDR1 and CDR2: KGHDR and SFDVKD. The CDR3 extends over 13 amino acids. V shed 4 bases and J 10 bases; nucleotides not matched to a gene: 2. CDR3 sequence: CATSETSGRSQYF. The CDR3 nucleotides are TGTGCCACCAGTGAAACTAGCGGGAGGTCGCAGTATTTT.

This clonotype appeared many times. This rearrangement joins TRBV12-3 or TRBV12-4 to TRBJ1-5; D not certain. The CDR3 is made up of 17 amino acids. V lost 2 bases and J 2 bases, leaving 16 bases between the germline ends. CDR3 amino acids: CASSLNPRPRGNQPQHF. CDR3 sequence (DNA): TGTGCCAGCAGTTTAAACCCCCGGCCGCGAGGCAATCAGCCCCAGCATTTT.

The chain recombines TRBV6-5 with TRBJ2-5; perhaps TRBD2 as D (5 bases). V gave up 2 bases and J gave up 2 bases, with 12 bases separating them. Germline values: CDR1 MNHEY, CDR2 SVGAGI. This CDR3 comprises 15 residues. The CDR3 here is CASSYVQSGQETQYF. The DNA for the CDR3 is TGTGCCAGCAGTTACGTTCAAAGCGGACAAGAGACCCAGTACTTC.

This clonotype was seen only a few times. The DNA for the CDR3 is TGTGCCACCAAGCGGGGGAGCACAGATACGCAGTATTTT. It specifies CATKRGSTDTQYF. The V gene is TRBV12-3 or TRBV12-4, the J gene TRBJ2-3; 8 bases line up with TRBD2. The ends lost 10 bases at V and 0 bases at J; junction bases unmatched: 3. This CDR3 contains 13 residues.

This clonotype has only a few counts. The rearrangement joins TRBV28 to TRBJ1-1; 11 nucleotides align to TRBD1. CDR1 is MDHEN and CDR2 is SYDVKM in the germline V gene. J was trimmed by 6 bases and V by 2 bases; bases with no gene match: 5. The CDR3 has 15 amino acids. The CDR3 coding sequence is TGTGCCAGCAGTTTACTCGGGACAGGGGGGCCTGAAGCTTTCTTT. Amino acid sequence: CASSLLGTGGPEAFF.

The chain combines TRBV20-1 with TRBJ2-2, with D unresolved. This CDR3 has 15 amino acids. The germline V and J ends were trimmed by 6 bases and 2 bases, with 16 bases remaining between them. The germline V gene has CDR1 DFQATT and CDR2 SNEGSKA (reference sequence). CDR3 nucleotides: TGCAGTGCACCCGGCCGGGCAAAAAACACCGGGGAGCTGTTTTTT. Amino acid sequence: CSAPGRAKNTGELFF.

This clonotype was picked up many times. V and J are TRBV29-1 and TRBJ1-4; D is uncertain. The CDR3 is made up of 10 amino acids. V was trimmed by 6 bases and J by 5 bases, leaving 4 bases between them. Looked up from germline, CDR1 is SQVTM and CDR2 is ANQGSEA. This CDR3 is CSVGNEKLFF. The CDR3 nucleotides read TGCAGCGTAGGGAATGAAAAACTGTTTTTT.

The gene calls are TRBV5-4 and TRBJ2-1; 10 bases line up with TRBD1. This CDR3 contains 15 residues. Unmatched junction bases numbered 6, after V lost 2 bases and J lost 7 bases. Germline loops: CDR1 SGHNT, CDR2 YYREEE (reference sequence). The CDR3 sequence is CASSLGQGGWNEQFF. The CDR3 region has the DNA TGTGCCAGCAGCTTAGGACAGGGGGGATGGAATGAGCAGTTCTTC.

This clonotype appeared a few times. The chain employs TRBV11-3 and TRBJ2-2; 8 bases match TRBD2. The trim removed 5 bases at V and 6 bases at J, leaving 5 bases unmatched. CDR1 and CDR2 from the germline V gene are SGHNT and YENEEA. This CDR3 has 14 amino acids. In DNA form, the CDR3 reads TGTGCCAGCAGCACCGGGAGGGCCTCCGGGGAGCTGTTTTTT. Its translation is CASSTGRASGELFF.

This clonotype came up a few times. The rearrangement links TRBV18 to TRBJ1-5; D unclear. This CDR3 is 15 amino acids long. Germline lookup yields CDR1 KGHSH and CDR2 LQKENI. Trimming left V 4 bases short and J 3 bases short, with 13 bases between. CDR3 protein: CASSRTLEANQPQHF. CDR3 sequence (DNA): TGTGCCAGCTCACGGACGCTAGAGGCCAATCAGCCCCAGCATTTT.